The entry below gives a single TCR beta chain sequence along with its context. Libraries were prepared by immunoSEQ multiplex PCR; TCRdb keeps only in-frame clonotypes and omits some of them. The sample holds almost 90,000 clones; roughly 94% are singletons and the top ten take about 0.25%. Deletions cut 3 bases from V and 3 bases from J, with 9 bases between. Germline CDR1 and CDR2: KGHSH and LQKENI. The CDR3 runs to 13 residues. This entry comes from a study of technical replicates of blood from several donors. The chain uses TRBV18 and TRBJ2-7, with TRBD2 as a possible D gene (5 bases). The sequenced sample was T cells isolated from PBMCs. The clonotype comes from a human donor in good health. In nucleotides, the CDR3 is TGTGCCAGCTCACCCGGGATAGACTACGAGCAGTACTTC. Encoded protein: CASSPGIDYEQYF. Combining the CDR3 with reference TRBV18 and TRBJ2-7 gives the whole variable domain NAGVMQNPRHLVRRRGQEARLRCSPMKGHSHVYWYRQLPEEGLKFMVYLQKENIIDESGMPKERFSAEFPKEGPSILRIQQVVRGDSAAYFCASSPGIDYEQYFGPGTRLTVT.